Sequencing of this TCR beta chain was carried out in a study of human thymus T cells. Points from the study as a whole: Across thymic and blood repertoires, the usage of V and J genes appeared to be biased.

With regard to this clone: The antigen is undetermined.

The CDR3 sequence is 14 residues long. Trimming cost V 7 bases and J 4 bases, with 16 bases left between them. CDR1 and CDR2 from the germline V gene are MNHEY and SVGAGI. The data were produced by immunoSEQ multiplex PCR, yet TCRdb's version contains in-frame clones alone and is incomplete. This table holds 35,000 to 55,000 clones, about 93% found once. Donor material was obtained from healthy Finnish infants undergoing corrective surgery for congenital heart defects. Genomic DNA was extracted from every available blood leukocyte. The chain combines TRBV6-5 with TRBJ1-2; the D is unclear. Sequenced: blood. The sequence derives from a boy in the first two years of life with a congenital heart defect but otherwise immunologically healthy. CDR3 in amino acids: CASTRFWGGYGYTF. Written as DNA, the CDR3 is TGTGCCAGCACCCGGTTTTGGGGTGGCTATGGCTACACCTTC.